These 30 T cell receptor beta chains were all obtained from the same sample, sequenced in a study of T cell clonotyping in hematopoietic cell transplantation. Clones were read by immunoSEQ multiplex PCR, and TCRdb kept only the in-frame ones, dropping some. The table lists some 8,600 clones, about 80% of them singletons. This material consisted of PBMCs, taken at the time of graft-versus-host disease after allogeneic stem cell transplant. These TCRs come from a male patient aged 60-69 years who had an allogeneic stem cell transplant from an unrelated donor, so the T cells may come from the graft donor. Some clones in this sample may be carry-over from other donors' samples.

The CDR3 coding sequence is TGTGCCAGCAGCTCCATCAGAGGACGCACACAAGAGACCCAGTACTTC. Translated: CASSSIRGRTQETQYF. The V gene is TRBV11-2, the J gene TRBJ2-5; D remains unclear. CDR3 length: 16 amino acids. Looked up from germline, CDR1 is SGHAT and CDR2 is FQNNGV. The germline V and J ends were trimmed by 4 bases and 2 bases, with 17 bases remaining between them.

The chain carries TRBV6-5 and TRBJ2-7; no definite D call. CDR3 length: 15 residues. The V end lost 2 bases, the J end lost 9 bases, and 20 bases lay between the germline ends. Germline CDR1 is MNHEY and CDR2 is SVGAGI. This CDR3 is CASSYEGPSASRQYF. The CDR3 DNA follows: TGTGCCAGCAGTTACGAAGGCCCCTCTGCCTCGAGGCAGTACTTC.

The J gene is TRBJ2-1, the V gene TRBV7-6; 7 bases align to TRBD1. V lost 5 bases and J lost 5; bases outside the gene matches: 18. Per the germline V gene, CDR1 is SGHVS and CDR2 is FNYEAQ. The CDR3 runs 18 residues. The CDR3 nucleotides are TGTGCCAGCAGCCCGAAAGTGGTTGCGACAGGGTATGACAATGAGCAGTTCTTC. Its translation: CASSPKVVATGYDNEQFF.

V and J are TRBV6-6 and TRBJ1-5; D remains unclear. Trimming stripped 8 bases from V and 0 bases from J, with 17 bases between. Germline CDR1 MNHNY, CDR2 SVGAGI (reference sequence). This CDR3 comprises 16 residues. The CDR3: CASLAAGIDSNQPQHF. As DNA, the CDR3 is TGTGCCAGCCTTGCGGCGGGCATTGATAGCAATCAGCCCCAGCATTTT.

The chain links TRBV5-1 to TRBJ2-7; 9 nucleotides line up with TRBD1. The CDR3 covers 16 residues. The germline V gene encodes CDR1 SGHRS and CDR2 YFSETQ. V was pared by 3 bases and J by 1 base, with 8 bases of the junction left unmatched. The CDR3 reads CASSSVHRGLSYEQYF. CDR3 sequence (DNA): TGCGCCAGCAGCTCTGTCCACAGGGGGCTTTCCTACGAGCAGTACTTC.

This clone was counted a few times. The chain carries TRBV2 and TRBJ1-4, with no clear D. CDR1 SNHLY and CDR2 FYNNEI come from the germline V gene. The CDR3 loop spans 14 amino acids. Trimming pared 4 bases from V and 7 bases from J, leaving 13 bases between. Here the CDR3 DNA reads TGTGCCAGCAGTGTCGTCACGGAGGCTGAAAAACTGTTTTTT. Protein: CASSVVTEAEKLFF.

The V call is TRBV2, the J call TRBJ2-7; TRBD2 matches at 9 bases. CDR1 is SNHLY, CDR2 FYNNEI, per germline. The ends lost 7 bases at V and 3 bases at J; junction bases unmatched: 7. The length of the CDR3 is 14 residues. In DNA, the CDR3 is TGTGCCAGCACCGGTGGGACTAGCATCTACGAGCAGTACTTC. Encoded protein: CASTGGTSIYEQYF.

The chain combines TRBV9 with TRBJ2-3, with D possibly matching TRBD2 (6 bases). Between the trimmed V and J ends, which lost 7 bases and 2 bases, there was a span of 17 bases. Germline CDR1 reads SGDLS; CDR2 reads YYNGEE. The CDR3 runs to 15 residues. The CDR3 loop reads CASQRTLAITDTQYF. In DNA form, the CDR3 reads TGTGCCAGCCAAAGGACCCTAGCGATCACAGATACGCAGTATTTT.

The chain is built from TRBV4-1 and TRBJ2-3, with 12 nucleotides matching TRBD2. From germline, CDR1 is MGHRA and CDR2 YSYEKL. Unmatched junction bases numbered 15, after V lost 7 bases and J lost 4 bases. The CDR3 contains 18 residues. CDR3 nucleotide sequence: TGCGCCAGCACTCACTCCGGGACTAGCGGGCGCATCGCAGATACGCAGTATTTT. As protein: CASTHSGTSGRIADTQYF.

The genes are TRBV4-3 and TRBJ2-3, with 7 bases matching TRBD2. After removal of 0 bases from V and 0 bases from J, the junction contained 6 bases not matched to a gene. The CDR3 covers 17 residues. Germline V gene sequence: CDR1 LGHNA, CDR2 YSLEER. The CDR3 nucleotides are TGCGCCAGCAGCCAAGATGGGCTAGCGGAAAGCACAGATACGCAGTATTTT. Translated: CASSQDGLAESTDTQYF.

This rearrangement joins TRBV29-1 to TRBJ2-1; 10 bases match TRBD2. CDR1 and CDR2 from the germline V gene are SQVTM and ANQGSEA. This CDR3 is 16 amino acids long. V trimming: 1 base; J trimming: 0 bases; junction bases outside the gene matches: 3. DNA of the CDR3: TGCAGCGTTGAAGTGTCTAGCGGGAGCTCCTACAATGAGCAGTTCTTC. This encodes CSVEVSSGSSYNEQFF.

The rearrangement uses TRBV27 and TRBJ2-5; no clear D gene. Germline loops: CDR1 MNHEY, CDR2 SMNVEV (reference sequence). Trimming pared 5 bases from V and 4 bases from J, leaving 8 bases between. The CDR3 totals 12 residues. CDR3 DNA: TGTGCCAGCAGTCCGACGAGAGAGACCCAGTACTTC. It specifies CASSPTRETQYF.

The chain joins TRBV7-6 to TRBJ2-3; the match to TRBD2 covers 15 bases. This CDR3 has 16 residues. Germline V CDR1 and CDR2: SGHVS, FNYEAQ. Trimming took 5 bases from V and 3 from J; bases not matched to a gene: 3. This chain's CDR3 is CASSNGLAGGTDTQYF. CDR3 nucleotide sequence: TGTGCCAGCAGCAACGGACTAGCGGGGGGGACAGATACGCAGTATTTT.

This chain uses TRBV6-1 with TRBJ2-3; 8 nucleotides agree with TRBD2. With V trimmed by 2 bases and J by 0 bases, 1 base remained unmatched. The CDR3 length is 15 residues. Germline values: CDR1 MNHNS, CDR2 SASEGT. The CDR3: CASSEIAGSTDTQYF. In DNA form, the CDR3 reads TGTGCCAGCAGTGAAATAGCGGGGAGCACAGATACGCAGTATTTT.

This sequence joins TRBV10-3 and TRBJ2-3; possibly TRBD2 for D (6 bases). The V end was cut by 5 bases, the J end by 0 bases, with 18 bases between. From germline, CDR1 is ENHRY and CDR2 SYGVKD. The CDR3 contains 17 residues. This CDR3 is CAISTVGGILSTDTQYF. In DNA form, the CDR3 reads TGTGCCATCAGTACCGTCGGAGGGATCCTCAGCACAGATACGCAGTATTTT.

The chain combines TRBV10-3 with TRBJ2-6, with 9 positions matching TRBD2. Trimming removed 4 bases from V and 0 bases from J; junction bases left unmatched: 7. CDR1 is ENHRY, CDR2 SYGVKD, per germline. The CDR3 extends over 18 amino acids. For the CDR3, the DNA is TGTGCCATCAGTGGTCCCAGCGGGGGGACCTCTGGGGCCAACGTCCTGACTTTC. As protein: CAISGPSGGTSGANVLTF.

The J gene is TRBJ1-1, the V gene TRBV5-6, with 7 nucleotides matching TRBD1. This CDR3 region has 16 residues. Germline values: CDR1 SGHDT, CDR2 YYEEEE. V gave up 0 bases and J gave up 4 bases; unmatched junction bases: 9. The chain's CDR3 is CASSLGDSYRATEAFF. The CDR3 bases are TGTGCCAGCAGCTTGGGGGACAGTTACAGGGCCACTGAAGCTTTCTTT.

The V gene is TRBV9, the J gene TRBJ2-7; D perhaps matches TRBD2 (5 bases). Germline V gives CDR1 SGDLS, CDR2 YYNGEE. The V end was cut by 4 bases, the J end by 12 bases, with 23 bases between. The CDR3 contains 14 residues. The CDR3: CASSRGPEGSSTYF. CDR3 nucleotide sequence: TGTGCCAGCAGCAGAGGGCCGGAAGGGTCGAGTACGTACTTC.

This chain joins TRBV14 and TRBJ1-1, with 8 bases identical to TRBD1. The junction had 7 bases not matched to a gene; V was cut back by 6 bases and J by 4 bases. Germline V CDR1 and CDR2: SGHDN, FVKESK. This CDR3 spans 14 amino acids. The CDR3 here is CASRLTGTGTEAFF. CDR3 in DNA: TGTGCCAGCAGACTCACCGGGACAGGCACTGAAGCTTTCTTT. The full variable domain, rest sourced from reference TRBV14 and TRBJ1-1, is EAGVTQFPSHSVIEKGQTVTLRCDPISGHDNLYWYRRVMGKEIKFLLHFVKESKQDESGMPNNRFLAERTGGTYSTLKVQPAELEDSGVYFCASRLTGTGTEAFFGQGTRLTVV.

The CDR3 DNA follows: TGTGCCAGTAGTGGGGGGGGAAGGGGCAATCAGCCCCAGCATTTT. Translation: CASSGGGRGNQPQHF. The rearrangement uses TRBV19 and TRBJ1-5; maybe TRBD1 (5 bases). Trimming took 5 bases from V and 2 from J, leaving 13 bases between them. The CDR3 extends over 15 amino acids. CDR1 is LNHDA and CDR2 is SQIVND in the germline V gene (reference sequence).

The chain employs TRBV6-5 and TRBJ1-2; D not certain. The CDR3 consists of 12 residues. The V end was cut by 4 bases, the J end by 8 bases, with 11 bases between. From germline, CDR1 is MNHEY and CDR2 SVGAGI. CDR3 in amino acids: CASSSRAGGYTF. In DNA form, the CDR3 reads TGTGCCAGCAGTTCTCGGGCTGGAGGCTACACCTTC.

The chain carries TRBV19 and TRBJ2-1; D is unclear. Germline V gene lookup returns CDR1 LNHDA and CDR2 SQIVND (reference sequence). The CDR3 has 12 residues. Trimming removed 3 bases from V and 7 bases from J, with 7 bases in between. The CDR3 spells CASSIGWNEQFF. As DNA, the CDR3 is TGTGCCAGTAGTATCGGGTGGAATGAGCAGTTCTTC.

This sequence joins TRBV7-7 and TRBJ2-3; 9 bases agree with TRBD1. Unmatched junction bases numbered 4, after V lost 0 bases and J lost 0 bases. Germline V gene lookup returns CDR1 SSHAT and CDR2 FNYEAQ (reference sequence). The CDR3 is 17 residues long. The CDR3: CASSLAPGQGSTDTQYF. The CDR3 coding sequence is TGTGCCAGCAGCTTAGCCCCGGGACAGGGAAGCACAGATACGCAGTATTTT.

This chain links TRBV6-1 with TRBJ1-5; D perhaps matches TRBD1 (6 bases). Germline CDR1 reads MNHNS; CDR2 reads SASEGT. The V end was cut by 5 bases, the J end by 2 bases, with 10 bases between. The CDR3 covers 14 residues. CDR3 in amino acids: CASSIRTGNQPQHF. CDR3 DNA sequence: TGTGCCAGCAGTATCCGGACAGGCAATCAGCCCCAGCATTTT.

The chain uses TRBV30 and TRBJ1-5, with D hard to call. V lost 2 bases to trimming and J lost 0 bases, with 5 bases between them. Germline assignment: CDR1 GTSNPN and CDR2 SVGIG (reference sequence). The CDR3 runs 13 residues. This chain's CDR3 is CAWSQDSNQPQHF. The CDR3 DNA follows: TGTGCCTGGAGTCAAGATAGCAATCAGCCCCAGCATTTT.

This sequence joins TRBV2 and TRBJ2-3; weak D call: TRBD1 (6 bases). This CDR3 spans 13 amino acids. Germline V gene lookup returns CDR1 SNHLY and CDR2 FYNNEI. V lost 10 bases, J lost 4 bases, and 15 bases lay in between. CDR3 DNA sequence: TGTGCCATCAAATCAGGGGCGGCAGATACGCAGTATTTT. As protein: CAIKSGAADTQYF.

This clone was seen a few times. The chain is built from TRBV10-2 and TRBJ2-7, with 10 bases lining up with TRBD1. The CDR3 covers 15 residues. The germline CDR1 and CDR2 sequences are WSHSY and SAAADI. CDR3 region: CATTGTGVRTYEQYF. The CDR3 nucleotides read TGCGCTACAACCGGGACAGGGGTACGGACCTACGAGCAGTACTTC.

The V and J genes are TRBV2 and TRBJ1-2; D remains ambiguous. Between the trimmed V and J ends, which lost 3 bases and 4 bases, there was a span of 15 bases. This CDR3 region has 15 residues. The germline V gene has CDR1 SNHLY and CDR2 FYNNEI. CDR3 protein: CASSDEADFGYGYTF. CDR3 DNA: TGTGCCAGCAGTGATGAGGCAGACTTTGGCTATGGCTACACCTTC.

This chain joins TRBV7-8 and TRBJ1-5; D is unclear. The CDR3 covers 12 residues. CDR1 and CDR2 from the germline V gene are SGHVS and FQNEAQ. V was pared by 1 base and J by 5 bases, with 3 bases between. The CDR3 protein is CASSLEYQPQHF. In DNA form, the CDR3 reads TGTGCCAGCAGCTTAGAATATCAGCCCCAGCATTTT.

This clone has just a few counts. The chain has TRBV4-3 and TRBJ1-4, with TRBD1 identical over 7 bases. Germline lookup yields CDR1 LGHNA and CDR2 YSLEER. V trimming: 4 bases; J trimming: 3 bases; junction bases outside the gene matches: 8. This CDR3 spans 16 amino acids. The CDR3 protein is CASSPDRRVANEKLFF. The CDR3 region has the DNA TGCGCCAGCAGCCCGGACAGGAGGGTGGCTAATGAAAAACTGTTTTTT.